One and the same sample provided the 27 T cell receptor beta chains below, sequenced in a study of shared T cell receptors in the human thymus. Sequencing was performed with immunoSEQ multiplex PCR; in TCRdb, only in-frame clones are kept and a portion is missing. Here the sample spans hundreds of thousands of clones, roughly 90% being singletons. A further study also used this sample, focusing on human thymus T cells.

Material for sequencing was thymocytes. The receptors stem from a boy under three years old with a congenital heart defect.

The chain has TRBV19 and TRBJ1-5; D unclear. Germline loops: CDR1 LNHDA, CDR2 SQIVND (reference sequence). The CDR3 is 12 amino acids. Trimming left V 6 bases short and J 4 bases short, with 7 bases between. CDR3 in amino acids: CASRTENQPQHF. Written as DNA, the CDR3 is TGTGCCAGTAGGACGGAGAATCAGCCCCAGCATTTT.

V and J are TRBV2 and TRBJ2-7; no reliable D call. Trimming stripped 6 bases from V and 6 bases from J, with 21 bases between. The CDR3 totals 15 residues. CDR1 and CDR2 (germline): SNHLY, FYNNEI. The CDR3 sequence: CASSPPACDSGEQYF. Written as DNA, the CDR3 is TGTGCCAGCAGCCCCCCGGCCTGCGATTCGGGCGAGCAGTACTTC.

This chain connects TRBV5-6 to TRBJ2-7, with 12 bases identical to TRBD2. With V trimmed by 0 bases and J by 7 bases, 5 bases remained unmatched. Germline loops: CDR1 SGHDT, CDR2 YYEEEE. This CDR3 spans 15 amino acids. CDR3 in amino acids: CASSLGLAGAEEQYF. Here the CDR3 DNA reads TGTGCCAGCAGCTTGGGACTAGCGGGAGCTGAAGAGCAGTACTTC.

V usage is TRBV28 and J usage is TRBJ2-1, with TRBD2 identical over 13 bases. CDR1 is MDHEN and CDR2 is SYDVKM in the germline V gene. The CDR3 extends over 16 amino acids. Trimming took 3 bases from V and 8 from J; bases not matched to a gene: 7. The CDR3 coding sequence is TGTGCCAGCAGTTTCCCTTCACTAGCGGGAGGGGATGAGCAGTTCTTC. This encodes CASSFPSLAGGDEQFF.

CDR3 amino acids: CASSQPLTRGTDTQYF. CDR3 coding DNA: TGCGCCAGCAGCCAACCCCTGACTAGGGGCACAGATACGCAGTATTTT. The chain recombines TRBV4-1 with TRBJ2-3; TRBD2 is a possible D gene (6 bases). The CDR3 covers 16 residues. The V end was cut by 2 bases, the J end by 1 base, with 13 bases between. In germline, CDR1 is MGHRA, CDR2 YSYEKL.

V is TRBV28 and J is TRBJ1-5; the D gene is possibly TRBD1 (5 bases). The CDR3 is made up of 15 amino acids. V was trimmed by 2 bases and J by 8 bases, leaving 16 bases between them. CDR1 MDHEN and CDR2 SYDVKM come from the germline V gene. CDR3: CASSLRSGSMKPQHF. The DNA of the CDR3 is TGTGCCAGCAGTTTACGGTCAGGGTCTATGAAGCCCCAGCATTTT.

The chain recombines TRBV11-2 with TRBJ1-4; 7 nucleotides line up with TRBD1. The V gene's germline CDR1 is SGHAT and CDR2 FQNNGV. This CDR3 is 14 amino acids long. V was clipped by 6 bases and J by 7 bases; unmatched bases: 8. CDR3 amino acids: CASRSRGPGEKLFF. The CDR3 bases are TGTGCCAGCAGATCGAGGGGGCCGGGTGAAAAACTGTTTTTT.

The rearrangement links TRBV7-2 to TRBJ2-2; 11 nucleotides align to TRBD1. The junction had 17 bases not matched to a gene; V was cut back by 5 bases and J by 6 bases. Germline-derived CDR1 and CDR2 are SGHTA and FQGNSA. The CDR3 covers 19 residues. CDR3 sequence (DNA): TGTGCCAGCAGCCCCAGGTGGACAGGGGGCGAGAGGGGCCCCGGGGAGCTGTTTTTT. It translates to CASSPRWTGGERGPGELFF.

This clone has just a few counts. The rearrangement links TRBV7-9 to TRBJ1-5, with 7 bases fitting TRBD1. The germline CDR1 and CDR2 sequences are SEHNR and FQNEAQ (reference sequence). Germline trimming cut 5 bases from V and 4 bases from J; bases unmatched to any gene: 5. The CDR3 is 14 residues long. CDR3 loop: CASSTGQPNQPQHF. DNA of the CDR3: TGTGCCAGCAGCACGGGACAGCCAAATCAGCCCCAGCATTTT.

This sequence joins TRBV2 and TRBJ2-5; a weak D match, TRBD1 (6 bases). The J call may be wrong; the DNA end is better matched by TRBJ2-7. The CDR3 is 14 amino acids. From germline, CDR1 is SNHLY and CDR2 FYNNEI. CDR3 amino acids: CASTDPRDTYEQYF. The CDR3 DNA is TGTGCCAGCACCGATCCCCGGGACACTTACGAGCAGTACTTC.

The gene calls are TRBV27 and TRBJ2-7; TRBD2 is a possible D gene (6 bases). In germline, CDR1 is MNHEY, CDR2 SMNVEV (reference sequence). V lost 3 bases and J 2 bases, leaving 11 bases between the germline ends. The CDR3 spans 14 residues. The CDR3 DNA is TGTGCCAGCAGTTTGTGGGACTCCACCTACGAGCAGTACTTC. Encoded protein: CASSLWDSTYEQYF.

The chain uses TRBV27 and TRBJ2-7; 11 positions agree with TRBD1. With V trimmed by 7 bases and J by 6 bases, 8 bases remained unmatched. CDR3 size: 14 residues. Germline CDR1 reads MNHEY; CDR2 reads SMNVEV (reference sequence). The CDR3 here is CASISPGQGVEQYF. The DNA for the CDR3 is TGTGCCAGCATTTCCCCGGGACAGGGGGTCGAGCAGTACTTC.

The V call is TRBV5-1, the J call TRBJ2-6; 11 positions match TRBD1. The J segment lost 0 bases and the V segment lost 4 bases, leaving 12 bases of the junction unmatched. CDR1 SGHRS and CDR2 YFSETQ come from the germline V gene. The CDR3 has 20 residues. This CDR3 is CASSPMGQGGFSSGANVLTF. For the CDR3, the DNA is TGCGCCAGCAGCCCAATGGGACAGGGGGGCTTTTCCTCTGGGGCCAACGTCCTGACTTTC. Full variable domain (outside the CDR3, taken from reference TRBV5-1 and TRBJ2-6): KAGVTQTPRYLIKTRGQQVTLSCSPISGHRSVSWYQQTPGQGLQFLFEYFSETQRNKGNFPGRFSGRQFSNSRSEMNVSTLELGDSALYLCASSPMGQGGFSSGANVLTFGAGSRLTVL.

The CDR3 loop reads CASSQVRSPNTEAFF. CDR3 DNA sequence: TGCGCCAGCAGCCAAGTGAGATCTCCGAACACTGAAGCTTTCTTT. The chain combines TRBV4-3 with TRBJ1-1; D gene unclear. The CDR3 consists of 15 residues. V was trimmed by 1 base and J by 1 base, leaving 10 bases between them. Germline lookup yields CDR1 LGHNA and CDR2 YSLEER.

The V call is TRBV6-5, the J call TRBJ2-1; the D gene is possibly TRBD2 (6 bases). The CDR3 runs to 15 residues. V was trimmed by 2 bases and J by 5 bases, leaving 13 bases between them. CDR1 is MNHEY, CDR2 SVGAGI, per germline. The CDR3 region has the DNA TGTGCCAGCAGTTACGCGGTAGCGGAGAACAATGAGCAGTTCTTC. Translation: CASSYAVAENNEQFF.

The CDR3 here is CASSKGGDQPQHF. As DNA, the CDR3 is TGTGCTAGTTCGAAGGGCGGGGATCAGCCCCAGCATTTT. V usage is TRBV12-5 and J usage is TRBJ1-5; D gene unclear. The CDR3 is made up of 13 amino acids. Germline loops: CDR1 LGHNT, CDR2 FRNRAP. Trimming left V 8 bases short and J 5 bases short, with 13 bases between. The full variable domain, with the rest looked up from reference TRBV12-5 and TRBJ1-5, is DARVTQTPRHKVTEMGQEVTMRCQPILGHNTVFWYRQTMMQGLELLAYFRNRAPLDDSGMPKDRFSAEMPDATLATLKIQPSEPRDSAVYFCASSKGGDQPQHFGDGTRLSIL.

This sequence joins TRBV9 and TRBJ2-1; 14 nucleotides agree with TRBD2. The CDR3 has 20 amino acids. Germline loops: CDR1 SGDLS, CDR2 YYNGEE. V shed 4 bases and J 0 bases; nucleotides not matched to a gene: 12. This CDR3 reads CASSPRVRTSGRSSYNEQFF. DNA of the CDR3: TGTGCCAGCAGCCCTCGGGTTAGGACTAGCGGGAGGAGCTCCTACAATGAGCAGTTCTTC.

The V and J genes are TRBV27 and TRBJ2-6; tentative D call: TRBD1 (6 bases). The CDR3 has 16 residues. The V gene's germline CDR1 is MNHEY and CDR2 SMNVEV (reference sequence). Trimming took 8 bases from V and 0 from J, leaving 14 bases between them. CDR3 sequence: CASPYRQVSGANVLTF. The CDR3 DNA follows: TGTGCCAGCCCGTACAGACAGGTCTCTGGGGCCAACGTCCTGACTTTC. Using reference TRBV27 and TRBJ2-6 for the parts outside the CDR3, the full variable domain is EAQVTQNPRYLITVTGKKLTVTCSQNMNHEYMSWYRQDPGLGLRQIYYSMNVEVTDKGDVPEGYKVSRKEKRNFPLILESPSPNQTSLYFCASPYRQVSGANVLTFGAGSRLTVL.

This chain joins TRBV11-2 and TRBJ2-5; 9 bases line up with TRBD2. Trimming cost V 1 base and J 4 bases; bases outside gene matches: 1. The CDR3 runs 14 residues. From germline, CDR1 is SGHAT and CDR2 FQNNGV. In DNA, the CDR3 is TGTGCCAGCAGCTTAGGAGCGGGAGGAGAGACCCAGTACTTC. Amino acids: CASSLGAGGETQYF.

This chain joins TRBV15 and TRBJ2-1; TRBD2 aligns across 9 bases. The V gene's germline CDR1 is LNHNV and CDR2 YYDKDF (reference sequence). This CDR3 is built from 20 residues. Losses at the gene ends were 2 bases for V and 0 bases for J; bases not matched to a gene: 14. CDR3 coding DNA: TGTGCCACCAGCAGATTCCCCCGTGGAGCGGGAGGAGACTCCTACAATGAGCAGTTCTTC. Translated, it gives CATSRFPRGAGGDSYNEQFF. Variable domain in full (rest from reference TRBV15 and TRBJ2-1): DAMVIQNPRYQVTQFGKPVTLSCSQTLNHNVMYWYQQKSSQAPKLLFHYYDKDFNNEADTPDNFQSRRPNTSFCFLDIRSPGLGDTAMYLCATSRFPRGAGGDSYNEQFFGPGTRLTVL.

This clone was counted a few times. This chain connects TRBV5-1 to TRBJ2-1; 11 positions match TRBD2. CDR3 length: 15 residues. Trimming cost V 0 bases and J 8 bases; bases outside gene matches: 4. Germline values: CDR1 SGHRS, CDR2 YFSETQ. The CDR3 DNA follows: TGCGCCAGCAGCTTGGATCTAGCGGGAGGCTATGAGCAGTTCTTC. This codes for CASSLDLAGGYEQFF.

The V and J genes are TRBV7-9 and TRBJ2-6; D possibly corresponds to TRBD2 (7 bases). Germline CDR1 is SEHNR and CDR2 is FQNEAQ (reference sequence). V was shortened by 5 bases and J by 2 bases, with 16 bases between the two germline ends. The length of the CDR3 is 17 residues. The chain's CDR3 is CASSQRGGSAGANVLTF. DNA for the CDR3: TGTGCCAGCAGCCAAAGGGGGGGATCGGCTGGGGCCAACGTCCTGACTTTC. Based on the CDR3 plus reference TRBV7-9 and TRBJ2-6, the full variable domain is DTGVSQNPRHKITKRGQNVTFRCDPISEHNRLYWYRQTLGQGPEFLTYFQNEAQLEKSRLLSDRFSAERPKGSFSTLEIQRTEQGDSAMYLCASSQRGGSAGANVLTFGAGSRLTVL.

This clone showed up just once. The chain employs TRBV6-5 and TRBJ1-5; TRBD1 agrees at 9 bases. Trimming cost V 6 bases and J 6 bases; bases outside gene matches: 6. This CDR3 comprises 14 residues. Germline V gene data show CDR1 as MNHEY and CDR2 as SVGAGI. The CDR3 nucleotides are TGTGCCAGCAGAAACCGGACAGGGGCTCAGCCCCAGCATTTT. Its protein is CASRNRTGAQPQHF.

The chain employs TRBV27 and TRBJ1-1; 8 nucleotides match TRBD1. Germline V gene lookup returns CDR1 MNHEY and CDR2 SMNVEV (reference sequence). This CDR3 has 15 residues. V shed 8 bases and J 5 bases; nucleotides not matched to a gene: 13. The CDR3 DNA reads TGTGCCAGCGAGGCTTCGGGACAGGATGAAACTGAAGCTTTCTTT. Translated: CASEASGQDETEAFF.

The gene calls are TRBV29-1 and TRBJ2-1, with 9 bases aligning to TRBD2. The CDR3 has 13 amino acids. With 6 bases clipped from V and 6 bases from J, the junction kept 6 bases outside the gene matches. CDR1 is SQVTM and CDR2 is ANQGSEA in the germline V gene. CDR3 coding DNA: TGCAGCGTCTCCGGGACTAGCCCCAATGAGCAGTTCTTC. Protein product: CSVSGTSPNEQFF.

V and J are TRBV29-1 and TRBJ1-5; TRBD1 might be the D (5 bases). Germline CDR1 is SQVTM and CDR2 is ANQGSEA. V lost 4 bases, J lost 0 bases, and 7 bases lay in between. The CDR3 is 13 residues long. This CDR3 reads CSVGQHSNQPQHF. In DNA form, the CDR3 reads TGCAGCGTTGGACAGCATAGCAATCAGCCCCAGCATTTT.

This sequence joins TRBV5-1 and TRBJ1-1; D is possibly TRBD1 (5 bases). Trimming took 4 bases from V and 1 from J, leaving 8 bases between them. The CDR3 loop spans 13 amino acids. Germline V gene sequence: CDR1 SGHRS, CDR2 YFSETQ. The CDR3 DNA sequence: TGCGCCAGCAGCGCCGGACAGAACACTGAAGCTTTCTTT. This codes for CASSAGQNTEAFF.